This TCR beta chain was documented in a study of T cell responses to AZD1222 COVID-19 vaccine. The V gene lost 4 bases and the J gene lost 3 bases, with 6 bases spanning the gap. Germline V gene data show CDR1 as MDHEN and CDR2 as SYDVKM. This CDR3 is built from 13 residues. Profiling relied on immunoSEQ multiplex PCR, and the TCRdb table lists in-frame clones only, not all of them. This table has 90,000 to 150,000 clones, 70% to 90% appearing once. Second doses at about 4 or about 12 weeks were pooled. This rearrangement joins TRBV28 to TRBJ1-4, with D unresolved. The specimen was peripheral blood, collected 28 days after the second AZD1222 dose. This sequence originates from an adult who received the AZD1222 COVID-19 vaccine. The CDR3 here is CASSWRANEKLFF. The CDR3 nucleotides are TGTGCCAGCAGTTGGAGGGCTAATGAAAAACTGTTTTTT.